The source of this T cell receptor (beta chain) is a study of regulatory and conventional T cells in RAG deficiency. The CDR3 length is 16 residues. Germline CDR1 is MGHDK and CDR2 is SYGVNS. V shed 3 bases, J shed 2 bases, and the junction held 8 bases outside the gene matches. Sequencing used immunoSEQ multiplex PCR; TCRdb keeps in-frame clones, though not all of them. Among roughly 35,000 clones, about 91% were seen once, and the ten largest hold approximately 13%. The same sample was also used in a study of regulatory T cells. Per that paper: The PCR used 52 TRBV and 13 TRBJ primers.

The chain has TRBV25-1 and TRBJ2-5; 8 bases map to TRBD1. The origin of this receptor is a human donor in good health. Sequences were obtained from CD8+ T cells sorted from blood. DNA for the CDR3: TGTGCCAGCAGTGACACGGACAGGGTAAAGCAAGAGACCCAGTACTTC. Encoded protein: CASSDTDRVKQETQYF.